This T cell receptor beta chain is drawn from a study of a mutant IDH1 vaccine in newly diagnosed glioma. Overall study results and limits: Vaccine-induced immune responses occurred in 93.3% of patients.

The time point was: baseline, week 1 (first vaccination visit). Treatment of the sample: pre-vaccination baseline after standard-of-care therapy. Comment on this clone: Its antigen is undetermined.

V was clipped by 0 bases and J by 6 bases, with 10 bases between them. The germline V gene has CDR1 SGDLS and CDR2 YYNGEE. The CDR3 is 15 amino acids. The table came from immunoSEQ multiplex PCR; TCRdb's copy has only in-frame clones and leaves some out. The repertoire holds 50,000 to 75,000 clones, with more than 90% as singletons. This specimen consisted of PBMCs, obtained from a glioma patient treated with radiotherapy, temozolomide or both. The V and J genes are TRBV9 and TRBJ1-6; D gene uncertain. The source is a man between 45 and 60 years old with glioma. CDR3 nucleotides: TGTGCCAGCAGCGTAGGGACGGCGGGTAATTCACCCCTCCACTTT. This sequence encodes CASSVGTAGNSPLHF. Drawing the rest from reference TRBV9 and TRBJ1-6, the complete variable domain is DSGVTQTPKHLITATGQRVTLRCSPRSGDLSVYWYQQSLDQGLQFLIQYYNGEERAKGNILERFSAQQFPDLHSELNLSSLELGDSALYFCASSVGTAGNSPLHFGNGTRLTVT.